Listed below are T cell receptor beta chains from one sample, sequenced in a study of blood T cell repertoires in COVID-19. Produced via immunoSEQ multiplex PCR; TCRdb's table is partial and in-frame only. The data hold a few hundred thousand clones, with approximately 86% observed a single time. Material: peripheral blood. These receptors originate from a human donor in a cohort sampled during active COVID-19. Each CDR3 is given with its conserved first and last residue. A D gene is named only where the DNA matches it firmly. Where a row states a size, it is once, few, many or the class of an expanded clone; other rows omit it.

v_call	clone_size	j_call	d_call	cdr3_nt	cdr3_aa
TRBV19	.	TRBJ1-5	.	TGTGCCAGTAGTATGAGCCGGGGGCCCCAGCATTTT	CASSMSRGPQHF
TRBV27	.	TRBJ2-7	TRBD2	TGTGCCACCCACCCCGTTCGGCTAGCGGGAATCAACGAGCAGTACTTC	CATHPVRLAGINEQYF
TRBV7-3	many	TRBJ2-2	TRBD2	TGTGCCAGCAGCCTTCTAGCGGCCAACACCGGGGAGCTGTTTTTT	CASSLLAANTGELFF
TRBV5-6	.	TRBJ2-5	.	TGTGCCAGCAGCTTGAGGGAGGCGGAGACCCAGTACTTC	CASSLREAETQYF
TRBV19	.	TRBJ2-7	TRBD1	TGTGCCAGTAGTACTGGGACAGGGGTAGACGAGCAGTACTTC	CASSTGTGVDEQYF
TRBV5-1	.	TRBJ1-4	.	TGCGCCAGCAGCTTGGGTCGACTTGCAACTAATGAAAAACTGTTTTTT	CASSLGRLATNEKLFF
TRBV28	.	TRBJ2-7	TRBD1	TGTGCCAGCAGCCCCGGGACAGGGGTCTACGAGCAGTACTTC	CASSPGTGVYEQYF
TRBV28	.	TRBJ1-2	.	TGTGCCAGCAGTTTCGGGAGGGTCGATGGCTACACCTTC	CASSFGRVDGYTF
TRBV5-4	.	TRBJ2-1	.	TGTGCCAGCAGCCGGAATCGGGGTATCGGTTACAATGAGCAGTTCTTC	CASSRNRGIGYNEQFF
TRBV7-9	once	TRBJ2-1	TRBD1	TGTGCCAGCCAGGCGGGGACAGGGTTTAATGAGCAGTTCTTC	CASQAGTGFNEQFF
TRBV19	.	TRBJ2-2	.	TGTGCCAGTAGTACAACAGGGTTCACCGGGGAGCTGTTTTTT	CASSTTGFTGELFF
TRBV2	.	TRBJ2-1	TRBD2	TGTGCCAGCAGTCCTAGCGGGGGGTTGGATAATGAGCAGTTCTTC	CASSPSGGLDNEQFF
TRBV7-8	.	TRBJ2-6	TRBD1	TGTGCCAGCAGCTTAGGGACAGGGGGCCCTGGGGCCAACGTCCTGACTTTC	CASSLGTGGPGANVLTF
TRBV2	.	TRBJ2-7	.	TGTGCCAGCAGTGTCGATAGCAGGGGCGAGCAGTACTTC	CASSVDSRGEQYF
TRBV11-2	once	TRBJ1-4	TRBD1	TGTGCCAGCAGCAGAACAGGGGGTGATTGGGAAAAACTGTTTTTT	CASSRTGGDWEKLFF
TRBV21-1	.	TRBJ2-7	.	TGTGCCAGCAGCAAAGGGGGGACAGGGACGATAGTCTCCTACGAGCAGTACTTC	CASSKGGTGTIVSYEQYF
TRBV4-1	few	TRBJ2-1	TRBD2	TGCGCCAGCAGCCAAGCTCCGCCCCTACTAGCGGGAGGGTTGGATGAGCAGTTCTTC	CASSQAPPLLAGGLDEQFF
TRBV7-3	.	TRBJ2-1	TRBD2	TGTGCCAGCAGCTTAGGACTAGCGGGTCTGAATGAGCAGTTCTTC	CASSLGLAGLNEQFF
TRBV5-4	.	TRBJ2-3	.	TGTGCCAGCAGCTCGGACACCGGCACAGATACGCAGTATTTT	CASSSDTGTDTQYF
TRBV30	once	TRBJ2-7	.	TGTGCCTGGAGCTTACAGGGTACCGACGAGCAGTACTTC	CAWSLQGTDEQYF
TRBV5-6	.	TRBJ2-7	.	TGTGCCAGCAGCTTTCGGGGGTTCTACGAGCAGTACTTC	CASSFRGFYEQYF
TRBV4-1	.	TRBJ2-5	.	TGCGCCAGCAGCCAAGATCAGTTCGAACCACAAGAGACCCAGTACTTC	CASSQDQFEPQETQYF
TRBV6-5	.	TRBJ1-4	.	TGTGCCAGCAGTATCTCCGGGATAAACAGTGAAAAACTGTTTTTT	CASSISGINSEKLFF
TRBV6-5	once	TRBJ2-3	.	TGTGCCAGCAGTTTATCGGGAGATACGCAGTATTTT	CASSLSGDTQYF
TRBV28	.	TRBJ1-2	.	TGTGCCAGCAGGTGGTCTGGGGGCAACAACTATGGCTACACCTTC	CASRWSGGNNYGYTF
TRBV6-5	.	TRBJ2-1	TRBD2	TGTGCCAGCAGTTACCGTACCGGGGAGGGCCAGTTCTTC	CASSYRTGEGQFF
TRBV5-8	.	TRBJ2-7	.	TGTGCCAGCAGCGCGAGGAGGGTCGCCTACGAGCAGTACTTC	CASSARRVAYEQYF
TRBV7-3	.	TRBJ2-1	.	TGTGCCAGCAGCCCCATGGCGGATAGCTCCTACAATGAGCAGTTCTTC	CASSPMADSSYNEQFF
TRBV6-1	.	TRBJ2-7	.	TGTGCCAGCAGTGACGGCGGAGGGACGACCGGTGGGTCCTACGAGCAGTACTTC	CASSDGGGTTGGSYEQYF
TRBV12-3/TRBV12-4	.	TRBJ2-5	.	TGTGCCAGCAGTTACGACAAACAAGAGACCCAGTACTTC	CASSYDKQETQYF
TRBV7-2	few	TRBJ2-5	.	TGTGCCAGCAGCTTAGGGGGCAGGAACTGGGAGACCCAGTACTTC	CASSLGGRNWETQYF
TRBV2	.	TRBJ1-1	.	TGTGCCAGCAGACCCGCTGGGGGGGCTATAATCCCCGTGATGAACACTGAAGCTTTCTTT	CASRPAGGAIIPVMNTEAFF
TRBV7-8	.	TRBJ1-2	TRBD1	TGTGCCAGCAGCTTAGTCTCAGGGGGAGACTATGGCTACACCTTC	CASSLVSGGDYGYTF
TRBV7-8	.	TRBJ2-7	.	TGTGCCAGCAGCTCGTACAGAAAGGGGTACGAGCAGTACTTC	CASSSYRKGYEQYF
TRBV30	.	TRBJ1-4	.	TGTGCCTGGAGTGTACAGGGCCGGGTGGACGAAAAACTGTTTTTT	CAWSVQGRVDEKLFF
TRBV5-4	.	TRBJ2-7	TRBD1	TGTGCCAGCAGCTCAGCCGGGACAGGGCCCTACGAGCAGTACTTC	CASSSAGTGPYEQYF
TRBV7-2	.	TRBJ2-3	.	TGTGCCAGCGCGTTGGGAGTCAGAGATACGCAGTATTTT	CASALGVRDTQYF
TRBV6-4	.	TRBJ2-3	.	TGTGCCAGCAGTGACGAAACTAGGGATACGCAGTATTTT	CASSDETRDTQYF
TRBV4-1	many	TRBJ2-1	.	TGCGCCAGCAGCCACAGTGCCGCCAATAATGAGCAGTTCTTC	CASSHSAANNEQFF
TRBV7-8	.	TRBJ2-7	TRBD2	TGTGCCAGCAGCCGCGCACTAGCGTTAGGAGCCTACGAGCAGTACTTC	CASSRALALGAYEQYF
TRBV5-4	few	TRBJ1-1	TRBD1	TGTGCCAGCAGCTTGGGCAGGGGGAGTACTGAAGCTTTCTTT	CASSLGRGSTEAFF
TRBV19	.	TRBJ2-7	TRBD2	TGTGCCAGTAGTAGGGGGACTAGCGGGCACTACGAGCAGTACTTC	CASSRGTSGHYEQYF
TRBV7-9	.	TRBJ2-5	.	TGTGCCAGCAGCTCCTACAGGGGGGGTCGGCAAGAGACCCAGTACTTC	CASSSYRGGRQETQYF
TRBV6-1	.	TRBJ1-5	.	TGTGCCAGCAGTGTAGAACCCTACTATAGCAATCAGCCCCAGCATTTT	CASSVEPYYSNQPQHF
TRBV5-1	.	TRBJ1-4	TRBD1	TGCGCCAGCAGCGGGGGACAGGGGAGAGAAAAACTGTTTTTT	CASSGGQGREKLFF
TRBV2	.	TRBJ1-2	.	TGTGCCAGCAGTGTCCGGGACATCACTAACTATGGCTACACCTTC	CASSVRDITNYGYTF
TRBV19	.	TRBJ2-5	.	TGTGCCAGTAGTGAGGCAGGGCAAGAGACCCAGTACTTC	CASSEAGQETQYF
TRBV15	.	TRBJ1-3	TRBD1	TGTGCCACCAGCAGGGACAGGGTGACTGGAAACACCATATATTTT	CATSRDRVTGNTIYF
TRBV9	.	TRBJ2-7	.	TGTGCCAGCAGCGTAGATGGTGGAACAGCCTACGAGCAGTACTTC	CASSVDGGTAYEQYF
TRBV19	.	TRBJ2-2	TRBD1	TGTGCCAGTAGAAGAGACAGGGGAGGCACCGGGGAGCTGTTTTTT	CASRRDRGGTGELFF
TRBV3-1/TRBV3-2	few	TRBJ1-6	.	TGTGCCAGCAGCCAAGATCTGGGGCGTTCCGGACCCCTCCACTTT	CASSQDLGRSGPLHF
TRBV30	.	TRBJ1-4	.	TGTGCCTGGAGCGGACAGAATGAAAAACTGTTTTTT	CAWSGQNEKLFF
TRBV19	.	TRBJ1-6	TRBD1	TGTGCCAGTAGGGCCGGACAGGGGGGATCACCCCTCCACTTT	CASRAGQGGSPLHF
TRBV12-3/TRBV12-4	.	TRBJ1-2	.	TGTGCCAGCAGTCTTTCCGGGGGGGGTGGCTACACCTTC	CASSLSGGGGYTF
TRBV10-3	.	TRBJ2-1	TRBD2	TGTGCCATCAGATCATCCCCGGGACTAGCGGGTCCCGATGAGCAGTTCTTC	CAIRSSPGLAGPDEQFF
TRBV30	.	TRBJ2-3	TRBD2	TGTGCCCGTACTAGCGGGAGTGGGGATACGCAGTATTTT	CARTSGSGDTQYF
TRBV2	.	TRBJ1-2	.	TGTGCCAGCAGTGAAGGGGCAGCTAACTATGGCTACACCTTC	CASSEGAANYGYTF
TRBV9	.	TRBJ2-7	.	TGTGCCAGCAGCGTAGGCACAGGGAGAACCTACGAGCAGTACTTC	CASSVGTGRTYEQYF